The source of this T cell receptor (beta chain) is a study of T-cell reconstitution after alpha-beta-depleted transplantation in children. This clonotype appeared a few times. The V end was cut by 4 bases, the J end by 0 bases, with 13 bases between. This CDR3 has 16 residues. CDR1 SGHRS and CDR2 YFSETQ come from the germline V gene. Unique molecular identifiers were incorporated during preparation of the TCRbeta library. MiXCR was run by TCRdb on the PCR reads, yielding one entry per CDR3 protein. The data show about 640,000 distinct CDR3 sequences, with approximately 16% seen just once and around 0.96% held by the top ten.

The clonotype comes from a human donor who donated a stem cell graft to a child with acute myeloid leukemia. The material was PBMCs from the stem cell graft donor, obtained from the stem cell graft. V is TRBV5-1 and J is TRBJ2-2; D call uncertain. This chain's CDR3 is CASSPQRATNTGELFF. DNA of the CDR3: TGCGCCAGCAGCCCGCAAAGGGCCACGAACACCGGGGAGCTGTTTTTT.